This T cell receptor (beta chain) came from a study of shared clonotypes between healthy human individuals. The CDR3 runs 15 residues. V lost 8 bases to trimming and J lost 1 base; unmatched junction nucleotides: 10. CDR1 is KGHSH, CDR2 LQKENI, per germline. Clones were sequenced by immunoSEQ multiplex PCR, and TCRdb holds only the in-frame ones, with some missing. The sample records roughly 510,000 clones, almost 80% being singletons. Sequenced sample: PBMCs. The chain couples TRBV18 to TRBJ1-1; 7 nucleotides align to TRBD1. This clonotype was obtained from a woman aged 35 to 49 in good health. Some clones in this sample may be carry-over from other donors' samples. The CDR3 coding sequence is TGTGCCAGCCTCATCTCCCAGGGGGAGAACACTGAAGCTTTCTTT. Amino acid sequence: CASLISQGENTEAFF.